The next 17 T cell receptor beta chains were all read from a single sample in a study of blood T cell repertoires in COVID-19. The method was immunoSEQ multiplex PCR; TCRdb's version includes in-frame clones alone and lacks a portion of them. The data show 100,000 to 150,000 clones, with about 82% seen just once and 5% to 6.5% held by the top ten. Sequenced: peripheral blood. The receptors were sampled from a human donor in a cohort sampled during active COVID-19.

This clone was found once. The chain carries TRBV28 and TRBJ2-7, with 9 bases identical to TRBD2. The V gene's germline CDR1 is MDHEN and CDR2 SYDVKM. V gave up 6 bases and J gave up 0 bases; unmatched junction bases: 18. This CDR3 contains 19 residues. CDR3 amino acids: CASSFPLDDSGRDSYEQYF. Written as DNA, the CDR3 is TGTGCCAGCAGCTTCCCCCTTGATGATAGCGGGAGAGACTCCTACGAGCAGTACTTC.

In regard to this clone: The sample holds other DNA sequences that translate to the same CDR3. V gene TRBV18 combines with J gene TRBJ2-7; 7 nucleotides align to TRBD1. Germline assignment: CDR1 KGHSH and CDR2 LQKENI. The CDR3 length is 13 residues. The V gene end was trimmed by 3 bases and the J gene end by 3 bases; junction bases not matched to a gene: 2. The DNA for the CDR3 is TGTGCCAGCTCACCCCGGGACAGCTACGAGCAGTACTTC. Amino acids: CASSPRDSYEQYF.

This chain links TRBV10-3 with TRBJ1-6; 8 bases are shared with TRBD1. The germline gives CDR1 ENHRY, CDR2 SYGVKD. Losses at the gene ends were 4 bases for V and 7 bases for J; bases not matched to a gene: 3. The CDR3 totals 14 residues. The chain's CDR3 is CAISADRVNSPLHF. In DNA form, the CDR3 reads TGTGCCATCAGTGCGGACAGGGTGAATTCACCCCTCCACTTT.

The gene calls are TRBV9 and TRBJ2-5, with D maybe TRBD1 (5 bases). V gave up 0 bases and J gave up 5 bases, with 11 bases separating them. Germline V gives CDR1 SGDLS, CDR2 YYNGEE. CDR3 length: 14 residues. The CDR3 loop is CASSVGGTTETQYF. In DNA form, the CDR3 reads TGTGCCAGCAGCGTAGGGGGCACCACTGAGACCCAGTACTTC.

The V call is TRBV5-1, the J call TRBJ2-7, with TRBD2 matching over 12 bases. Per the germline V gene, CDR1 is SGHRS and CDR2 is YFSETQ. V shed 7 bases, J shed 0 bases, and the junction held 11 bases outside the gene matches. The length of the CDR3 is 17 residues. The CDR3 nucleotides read TGCGCCAGCGAACCGGGACTAGCGGGCAAAAGCTCCTACGAGCAGTACTTC. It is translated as CASEPGLAGKSSYEQYF. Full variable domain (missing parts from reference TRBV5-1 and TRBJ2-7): KAGVTQTPRYLIKTRGQQVTLSCSPISGHRSVSWYQQTPGQGLQFLFEYFSETQRNKGNFPGRFSGRQFSNSRSEMNVSTLELGDSALYLCASEPGLAGKSSYEQYFGPGTRLTVT.

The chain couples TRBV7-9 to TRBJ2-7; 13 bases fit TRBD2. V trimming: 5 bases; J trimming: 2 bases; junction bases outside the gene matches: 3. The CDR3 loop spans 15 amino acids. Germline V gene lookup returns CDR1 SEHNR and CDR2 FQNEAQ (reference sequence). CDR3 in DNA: TGTGCCAGCAGCGCCGGGACTAGCGGGACCTACGAGCAGTACTTC. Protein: CASSAGTSGTYEQYF. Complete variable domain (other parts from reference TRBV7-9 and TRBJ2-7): DTGVSQNPRHKITKRGQNVTFRCDPISEHNRLYWYRQTLGQGPEFLTYFQNEAQLEKSRLLSDRFSAERPKGSFSTLEIQRTEQGDSAMYLCASSAGTSGTYEQYFGPGTRLTVT.

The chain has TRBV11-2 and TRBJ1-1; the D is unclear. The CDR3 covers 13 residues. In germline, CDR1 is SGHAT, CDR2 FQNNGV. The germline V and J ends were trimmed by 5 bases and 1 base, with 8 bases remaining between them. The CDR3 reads CASSLTRNTEAFF. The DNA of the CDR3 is TGTGCCAGCAGCCTTACAAGGAACACTGAAGCTTTCTTT. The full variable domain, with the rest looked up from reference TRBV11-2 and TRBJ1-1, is EAGVAQSPRYKIIEKRQSVAFWCNPISGHATLYWYQQILGQGPKLLIQFQNNGVVDDSQLPKDRFSAERLKGVDSTLKIQPAKLEDSAVYLCASSLTRNTEAFFGQGTRLTVV.

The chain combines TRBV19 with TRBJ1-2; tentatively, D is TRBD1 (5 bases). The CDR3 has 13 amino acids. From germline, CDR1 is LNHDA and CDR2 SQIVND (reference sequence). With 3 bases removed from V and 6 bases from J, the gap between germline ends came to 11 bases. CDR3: CASSMKPGHGYTF. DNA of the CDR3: TGTGCCAGTAGTATGAAACCAGGGCATGGCTACACCTTC.

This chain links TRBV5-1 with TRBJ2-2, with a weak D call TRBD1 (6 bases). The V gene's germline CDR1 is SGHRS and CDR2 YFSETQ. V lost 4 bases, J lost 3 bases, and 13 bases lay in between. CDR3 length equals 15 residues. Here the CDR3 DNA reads TGCGCCAGCAGCCTGACGACAGGATACACCGGGGAGCTGTTTTTT. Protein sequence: CASSLTTGYTGELFF.

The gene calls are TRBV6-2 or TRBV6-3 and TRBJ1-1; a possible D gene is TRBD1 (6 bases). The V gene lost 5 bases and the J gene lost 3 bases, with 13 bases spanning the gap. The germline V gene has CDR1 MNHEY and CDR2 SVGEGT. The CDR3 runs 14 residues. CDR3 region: CASSPQDSYTEAFF. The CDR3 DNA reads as TGTGCCAGCAGTCCCCAGGACAGCTACACTGAAGCTTTCTTT.

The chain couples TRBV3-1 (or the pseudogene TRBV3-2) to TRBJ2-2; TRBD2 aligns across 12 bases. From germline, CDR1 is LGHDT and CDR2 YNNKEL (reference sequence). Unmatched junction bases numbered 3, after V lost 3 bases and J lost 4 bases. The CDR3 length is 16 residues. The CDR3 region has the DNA TGTGCCAGCAGCCATCGACTAGCGGGAGTCACCGGGGAGCTGTTTTTT. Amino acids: CASSHRLAGVTGELFF.

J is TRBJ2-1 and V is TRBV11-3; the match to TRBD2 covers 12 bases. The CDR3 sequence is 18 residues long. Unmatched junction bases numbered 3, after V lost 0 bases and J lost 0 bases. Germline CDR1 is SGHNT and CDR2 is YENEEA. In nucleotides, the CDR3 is TGTGCCAGCAGCTTAGAGACTAGCGGGAGAAGCTCCTACAATGAGCAGTTCTTC. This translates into CASSLETSGRSSYNEQFF.

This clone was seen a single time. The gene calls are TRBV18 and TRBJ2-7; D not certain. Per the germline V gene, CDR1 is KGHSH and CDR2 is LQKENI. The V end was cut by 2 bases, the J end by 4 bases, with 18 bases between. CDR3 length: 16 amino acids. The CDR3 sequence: CASSPSLSSMRYEQYF. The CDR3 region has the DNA TGTGCCAGCTCACCATCACTAAGTTCCATGCGGTACGAGCAGTACTTC.

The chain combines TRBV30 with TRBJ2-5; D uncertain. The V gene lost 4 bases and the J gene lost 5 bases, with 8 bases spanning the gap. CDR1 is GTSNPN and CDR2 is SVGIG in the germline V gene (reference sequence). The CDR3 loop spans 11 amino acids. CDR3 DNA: TGTGCCTGGACACCTGGCGAGACCCAGTACTTC. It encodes CAWTPGETQYF.

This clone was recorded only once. CDR3 nucleotide sequence: TGTGCCACCAGTGATTTGCGGACAGATCAGCCCCAGCATTTT. As protein: CATSDLRTDQPQHF. The J gene is TRBJ1-5, the V gene TRBV24-1; TRBD1 might be the D (6 bases). The CDR3 loop spans 14 amino acids. The V gene's germline CDR1 is KGHDR and CDR2 SFDVKD. V was shortened by 0 bases and J by 5 bases, with 7 bases between the two germline ends.

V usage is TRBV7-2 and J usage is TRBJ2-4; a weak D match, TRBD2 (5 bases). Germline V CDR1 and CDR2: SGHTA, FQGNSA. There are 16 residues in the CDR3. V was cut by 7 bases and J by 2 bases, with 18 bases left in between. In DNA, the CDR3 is TGTGCCAGCACCCCGGGGAGTGGGCTTTCCAAAAACATTCAGTACTTC. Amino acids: CASTPGSGLSKNIQYF.

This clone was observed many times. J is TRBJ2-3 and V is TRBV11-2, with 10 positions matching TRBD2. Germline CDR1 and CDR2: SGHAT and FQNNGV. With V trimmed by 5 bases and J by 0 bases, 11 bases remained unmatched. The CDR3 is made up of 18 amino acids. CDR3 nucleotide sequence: TGTGCCAGCAGCCCCAATCCACGACTAGCGGGTAGCACAGATACGCAGTATTTT. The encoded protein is CASSPNPRLAGSTDTQYF.